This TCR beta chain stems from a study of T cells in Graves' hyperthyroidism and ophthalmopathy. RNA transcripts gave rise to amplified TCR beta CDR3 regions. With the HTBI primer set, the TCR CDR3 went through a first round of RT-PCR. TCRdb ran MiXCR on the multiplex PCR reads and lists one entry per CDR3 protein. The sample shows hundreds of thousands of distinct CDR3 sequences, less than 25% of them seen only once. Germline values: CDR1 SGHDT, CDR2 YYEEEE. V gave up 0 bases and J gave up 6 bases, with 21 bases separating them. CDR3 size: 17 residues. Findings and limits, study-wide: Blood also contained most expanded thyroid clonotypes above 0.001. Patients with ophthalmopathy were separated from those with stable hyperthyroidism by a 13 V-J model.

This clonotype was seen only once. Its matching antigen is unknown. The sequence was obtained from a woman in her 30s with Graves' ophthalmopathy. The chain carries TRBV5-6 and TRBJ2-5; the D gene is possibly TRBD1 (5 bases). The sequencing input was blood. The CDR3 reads CASSLGGGTVEFQTQYF. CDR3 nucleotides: TGTGCCAGCAGCTTGGGGGGCGGCACGGTGGAATTCCAGACCCAGTACTTC.